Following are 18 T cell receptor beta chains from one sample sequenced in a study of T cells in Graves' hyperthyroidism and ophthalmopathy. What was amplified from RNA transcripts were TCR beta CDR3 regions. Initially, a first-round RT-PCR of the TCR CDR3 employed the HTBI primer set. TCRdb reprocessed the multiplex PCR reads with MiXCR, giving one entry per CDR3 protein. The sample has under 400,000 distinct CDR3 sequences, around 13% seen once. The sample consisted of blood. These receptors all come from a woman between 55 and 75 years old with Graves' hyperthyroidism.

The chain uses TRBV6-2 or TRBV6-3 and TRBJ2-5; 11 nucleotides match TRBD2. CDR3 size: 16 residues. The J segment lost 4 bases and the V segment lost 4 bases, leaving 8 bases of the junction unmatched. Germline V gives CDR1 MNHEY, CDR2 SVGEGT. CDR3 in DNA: TGTGCCAGCAGTTCTCTAGCGGGAGGTCGGGGAGAGACCCAGTACTTC. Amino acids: CASSSLAGGRGETQYF.

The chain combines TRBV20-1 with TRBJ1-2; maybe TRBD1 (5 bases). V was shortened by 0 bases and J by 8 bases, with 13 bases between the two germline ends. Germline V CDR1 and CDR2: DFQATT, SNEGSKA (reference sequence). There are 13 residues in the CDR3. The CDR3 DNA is TGCAGTGCTAGAGAGGAACAGGCGCGCGGCTACACCTTC. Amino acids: CSAREEQARGYTF.

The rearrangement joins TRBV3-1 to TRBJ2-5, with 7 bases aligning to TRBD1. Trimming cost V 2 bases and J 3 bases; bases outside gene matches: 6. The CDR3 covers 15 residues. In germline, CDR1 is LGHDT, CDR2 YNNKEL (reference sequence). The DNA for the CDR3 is TGTGCCAGCAGCCAAATGATGACAGGGAAAGAGACCCAGTACTTC. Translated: CASSQMMTGKETQYF.

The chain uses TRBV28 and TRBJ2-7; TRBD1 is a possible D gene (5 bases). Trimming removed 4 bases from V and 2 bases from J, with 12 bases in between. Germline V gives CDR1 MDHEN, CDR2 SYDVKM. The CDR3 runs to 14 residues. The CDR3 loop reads CASSSWGRTYEQYF. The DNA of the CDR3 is TGTGCCAGCAGTTCATGGGGCAGGACCTACGAGCAGTACTTC.

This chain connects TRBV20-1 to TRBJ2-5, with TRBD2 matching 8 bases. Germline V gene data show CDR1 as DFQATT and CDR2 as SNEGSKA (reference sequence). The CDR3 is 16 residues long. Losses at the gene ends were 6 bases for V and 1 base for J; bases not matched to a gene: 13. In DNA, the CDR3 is TGCAGTGCCCCGCCGGGGGGGGGGCTGGGCCAAGAGACCCAGTACTTC. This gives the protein CSAPPGGGLGQETQYF.

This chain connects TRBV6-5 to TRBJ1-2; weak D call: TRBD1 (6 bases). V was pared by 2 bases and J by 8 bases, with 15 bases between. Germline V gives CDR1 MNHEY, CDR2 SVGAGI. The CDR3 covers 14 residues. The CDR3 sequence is CASSYVAGEGGYTF. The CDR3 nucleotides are TGTGCCAGCAGTTACGTGGCAGGGGAGGGGGGCTACACCTTC.

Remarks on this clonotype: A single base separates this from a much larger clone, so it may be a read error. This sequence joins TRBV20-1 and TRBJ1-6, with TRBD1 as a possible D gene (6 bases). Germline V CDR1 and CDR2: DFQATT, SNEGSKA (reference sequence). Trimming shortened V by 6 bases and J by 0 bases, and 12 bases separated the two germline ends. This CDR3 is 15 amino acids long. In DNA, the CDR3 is TGCAGTGCGGGATTAGGGGGCTCCTATAATTCACCCCTCCACTTT. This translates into CSAGLGGSYNSPLHF.

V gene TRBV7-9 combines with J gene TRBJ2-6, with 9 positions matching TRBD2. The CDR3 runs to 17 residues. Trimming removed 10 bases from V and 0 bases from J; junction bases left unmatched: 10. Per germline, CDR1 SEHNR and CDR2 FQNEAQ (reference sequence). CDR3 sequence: CATTGGGRASGANVLTF. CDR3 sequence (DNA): TGTGCCACCACGGGTGGCGGGAGGGCCTCTGGGGCCAACGTCCTGACTTTC.

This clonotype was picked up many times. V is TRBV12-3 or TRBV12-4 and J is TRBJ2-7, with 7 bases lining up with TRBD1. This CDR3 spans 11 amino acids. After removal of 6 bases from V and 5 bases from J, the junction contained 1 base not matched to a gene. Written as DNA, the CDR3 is TGTGCCAGCAGGGGGACAGACGAGCAGTACTTC. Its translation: CASRGTDEQYF.

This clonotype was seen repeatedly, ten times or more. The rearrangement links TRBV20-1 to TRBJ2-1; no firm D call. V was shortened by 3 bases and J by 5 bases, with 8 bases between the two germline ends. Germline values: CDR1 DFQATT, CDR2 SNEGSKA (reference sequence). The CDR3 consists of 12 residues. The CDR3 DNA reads TGCAGTGCTAGGTTGCTAAACAATGAGCAGTTCTTC. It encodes CSARLLNNEQFF.

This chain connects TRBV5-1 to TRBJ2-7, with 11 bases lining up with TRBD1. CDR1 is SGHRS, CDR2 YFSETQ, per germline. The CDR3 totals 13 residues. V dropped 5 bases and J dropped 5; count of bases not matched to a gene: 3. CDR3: CASSWTGGDEQYF. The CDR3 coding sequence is TGCGCCAGCAGTTGGACAGGGGGCGACGAGCAGTACTTC.

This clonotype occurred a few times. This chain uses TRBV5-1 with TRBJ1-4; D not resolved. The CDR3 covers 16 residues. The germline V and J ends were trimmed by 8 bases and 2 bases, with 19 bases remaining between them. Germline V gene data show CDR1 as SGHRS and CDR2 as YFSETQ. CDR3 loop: CASKRMGFTTNEKLFF. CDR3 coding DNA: TGCGCCAGTAAAAGGATGGGGTTTACGACTAATGAAAAACTGTTTTTT.

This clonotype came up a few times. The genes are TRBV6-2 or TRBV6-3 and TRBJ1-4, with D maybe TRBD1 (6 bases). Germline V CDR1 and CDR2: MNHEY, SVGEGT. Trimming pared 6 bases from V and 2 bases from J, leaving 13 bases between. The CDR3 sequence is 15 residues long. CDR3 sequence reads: CASRTPGDTNEKLFF. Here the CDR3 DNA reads TGTGCCAGCAGAACCCCAGGGGACACTAATGAAAAACTGTTTTTT.

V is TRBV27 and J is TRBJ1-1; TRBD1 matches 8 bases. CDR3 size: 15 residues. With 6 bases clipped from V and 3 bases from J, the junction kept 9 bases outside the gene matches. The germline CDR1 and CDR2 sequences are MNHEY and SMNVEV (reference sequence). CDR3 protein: CASSAGQVYHTEAFF. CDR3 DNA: TGTGCCAGCAGCGCGGGACAGGTGTACCACACTGAAGCTTTCTTT.

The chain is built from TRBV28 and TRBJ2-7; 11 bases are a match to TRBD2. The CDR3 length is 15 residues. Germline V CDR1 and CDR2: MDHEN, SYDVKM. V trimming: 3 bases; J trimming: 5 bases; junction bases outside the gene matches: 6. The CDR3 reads CASSFVSGRDHEQYF. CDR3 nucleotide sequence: TGTGCCAGCAGTTTTGTTAGCGGGAGGGACCACGAGCAGTACTTC.

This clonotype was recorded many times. The CDR3 loop is CASSLWGSNQPQHF. The DNA of the CDR3 is TGTGCCAGCAGTTTATGGGGTAGCAATCAGCCCCAGCATTTT. The chain carries TRBV28 and TRBJ1-5; D is unclear. Trimming took off 0 bases at V and 0 bases at J, with 3 bases between the two ends. Germline CDR1 reads MDHEN; CDR2 reads SYDVKM. CDR3 length: 14 amino acids.

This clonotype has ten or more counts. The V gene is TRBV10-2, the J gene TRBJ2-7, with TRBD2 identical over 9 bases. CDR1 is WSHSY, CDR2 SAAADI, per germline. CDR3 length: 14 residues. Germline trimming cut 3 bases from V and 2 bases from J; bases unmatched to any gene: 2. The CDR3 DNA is TGCGCCAGCAGTGATCCTAGCGGGACCTACGAGCAGTACTTC. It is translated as CASSDPSGTYEQYF.

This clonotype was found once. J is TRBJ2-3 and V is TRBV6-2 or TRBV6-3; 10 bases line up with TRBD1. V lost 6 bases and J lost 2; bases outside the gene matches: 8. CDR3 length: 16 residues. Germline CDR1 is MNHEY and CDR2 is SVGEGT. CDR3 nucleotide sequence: TGTGCCAGCAGAGGGGGACAGGGGCCCCTCACAGATACGCAGTATTTT. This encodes CASRGGQGPLTDTQYF.